This entry describes one T cell receptor (beta chain). Antigen unknown. This sample is drawn from a study of T-cell memory formation after mild COVID-19. The study's findings and limits: Second-wave clones reaching peak frequency on day 37 lacked confirmed SARS-CoV-2 specificity. In pre-infection memory, a portion of responding clones appeared, which suggested that cross-reactive memory joined. Clones that contracted from day 15 to 85 had balanced CD4/CD8; later expanders were CD4+ biased.

The length of the CDR3 is 14 residues. J was trimmed by 1 base and V by 8 bases; bases with no gene match: 5. Germline CDR1 MNHNY, CDR2 SVGAGI (reference sequence). Using constant-segment primers, 5'RACE produced TCR alpha and TCR beta cDNA libraries carrying sample barcodes and UMIs. TCRdb processed the 5' RACE reads anew with MiXCR; each CDR3 protein has one entry. The sample includes roughly 250,000 distinct CDR3 sequences, roughly 15% of them seen just once. The TCR sequence derives from a man aged 18 to 29 who had mild COVID-19 (a few samples of this study predate the infection). Cell type and time point are not known. The sequenced material came from PBMCs or a T cell subset sorted from them (not recorded which). The chain couples TRBV6-6 to TRBJ2-1; 7 nucleotides agree with TRBD1. CDR3 nucleotides: TGTGCCAGCTGGGACAGAGATTCCTACAATGAGCAGTTCTTC. Translation: CASWDRDSYNEQFF.